What follows are 31 T cell receptor beta chains derived from one specimen sequenced in a study of blood T cell repertoires in COVID-19. The protocol was immunoSEQ multiplex PCR, while the TCRdb copy is restricted to in-frame clones and leaves out a portion. The table lists nearly 80,000 clones, about 83% of them singletons. The material sequenced was peripheral blood. These receptors came from a man over 45 with acute or convalescent COVID-19.

The chain is built from TRBV5-8 and TRBJ1-2; 8 bases agree with TRBD1. Germline V CDR1 and CDR2: SGHTS, YDEGEE. This CDR3 spans 13 amino acids. Unmatched junction bases numbered 10, after V lost 7 bases and J lost 8 bases. The CDR3 sequence: CASSGDRGYGYTF. The CDR3 nucleotides are TGTGCCAGCTCCGGCGACAGGGGTTACGGCTACACCTTC.

The V gene is TRBV7-9, the J gene TRBJ2-5; TRBD1 aligns across 8 bases. The CDR3 contains 15 residues. Trimming at V came to 1 base and at J to 4 bases, leaving 5 bases not matched to a gene. Germline V lookup: CDR1 SEHNR, CDR2 FQNEAQ (reference sequence). CDR3 nucleotides: TGTGCCAGCAGCTTAGGCAGGGGGCTCGGAGAGACCCAGTACTTC. This sequence encodes CASSLGRGLGETQYF.

This chain joins TRBV27 and TRBJ2-5; tentative D call: TRBD1 (6 bases). This CDR3 is 15 amino acids long. Germline V lookup: CDR1 MNHEY, CDR2 SMNVEV (reference sequence). V was cut by 4 bases and J by 5 bases, with 17 bases left in between. CDR3 DNA sequence: TGTGCCAGCAGTTCATACCTCGGACAGATTGAGACCCAGTACTTC. Protein product: CASSSYLGQIETQYF.

The genes are TRBV11-2 and TRBJ2-5, with a possible D match to TRBD2 (6 bases). Germline lookup yields CDR1 SGHAT and CDR2 FQNNGV. The CDR3 loop spans 17 amino acids. Trimming shortened V by 5 bases and J by 0 bases, and 19 bases separated the two germline ends. The CDR3 reads CASSRFAYGGYQETQYF. The CDR3 DNA reads TGTGCCAGCAGCCGATTCGCTTATGGGGGGTACCAAGAGACCCAGTACTTC.

The rearrangement uses TRBV4-3 and TRBJ1-1; D is undetermined. This CDR3 has 13 amino acids. Germline V gene lookup returns CDR1 LGHNA and CDR2 YSLEER. Trimming cost V 5 bases and J 7 bases, with 14 bases left between them. The CDR3: CASSFQTRDEAFF. CDR3 DNA sequence: TGCGCCAGCAGCTTCCAAACGCGGGATGAAGCTTTCTTT.

This clone was seen a single time. J is TRBJ1-6 and V is TRBV14; D is ambiguous. Germline values: CDR1 SGHDN, CDR2 FVKESK. Trimming removed 5 bases from V and 2 bases from J, with 10 bases in between. The length of the CDR3 is 15 residues. The CDR3 region is CASSVRVPYNSPLHF. In DNA, the CDR3 is TGTGCCAGCAGCGTCCGGGTCCCCTATAATTCACCCCTCCACTTT.

In DNA form, the CDR3 reads TGTGCCAGCAGCCAAGCAGGGTTTGAGCAGTTCTTC. Its translation: CASSQAGFEQFF. The rearrangement links TRBV3-1 (or the pseudogene TRBV3-2) to TRBJ2-1; D may be TRBD1 (5 bases). Germline V CDR1 and CDR2: LGHDT, YNNKEL (reference sequence). The CDR3 is 12 residues long. The V end lost 1 base, the J end lost 9 bases, and 7 bases lay between the germline ends.

The genes are TRBV29-1 and TRBJ2-1; 9 bases are a match to TRBD2. With 3 bases clipped from V and 1 base from J, the junction kept 13 bases outside the gene matches. Germline lookup yields CDR1 SQVTM and CDR2 ANQGSEA. CDR3 length: 18 amino acids. CDR3 sequence reads: CSVDWGELAGRSYNEQFF. CDR3 in DNA: TGCAGCGTTGATTGGGGTGAGCTAGCGGGAAGGTCCTACAATGAGCAGTTCTTC.

The chain employs TRBV5-6 and TRBJ2-6; D gene ambiguous. Between the trimmed V and J ends, which lost 0 bases and 0 bases, there was a span of 7 bases. The length of the CDR3 is 16 residues. Germline assignment: CDR1 SGHDT and CDR2 YYEEEE. Here the CDR3 reads CASSLVPVSGANVLTF. CDR3 bases: TGTGCCAGCAGCTTGGTTCCGGTCTCTGGGGCCAACGTCCTGACTTTC.

V usage is TRBV5-3 and J usage is TRBJ2-7, with D tentatively TRBD2 (5 bases). TRBV5-3 is noted as an ORF with a role that remains uncertain. Trimming removed 2 bases at V and 4 bases at J, with 16 bases between. The CDR3 extends over 15 amino acids. This chain's CDR3 is CARSFADYPLYEQYF. The CDR3 DNA reads as TGTGCCAGAAGCTTCGCAGACTATCCCCTGTACGAGCAGTACTTC.

This sequence joins TRBV3-1 (or the pseudogene TRBV3-2) and TRBJ2-3; 11 nucleotides match TRBD2. J gave up 4 bases and V 5 bases, and 17 bases lay outside the gene matches. CDR1 and CDR2 (germline): LGHDT, YNNKEL (reference sequence). This CDR3 spans 19 amino acids. The CDR3 is CASSARGASGGLQPDTQYF. DNA of the CDR3: TGTGCCAGCAGCGCCCGGGGGGCTAGCGGGGGGTTACAACCAGATACGCAGTATTTT.

This chain links TRBV24-1 with TRBJ1-5; 8 nucleotides agree with TRBD1. The CDR3 has 15 residues. Trimming took 5 bases from V and 2 from J; bases not matched to a gene: 4. Germline-derived CDR1 and CDR2 are KGHDR and SFDVKD. The CDR3 nucleotides are TGTGCCACCAGTGCCAGGGGGCTTGGCAATCAGCCCCAGCATTTT. Translating it yields CATSARGLGNQPQHF.

The chain links TRBV9 to TRBJ2-3; D remains unclear. The CDR3 consists of 16 residues. CDR1 and CDR2 from the germline V gene are SGDLS and YYNGEE. The V and J ends lost 4 bases and 4 bases respectively, with 19 bases between them. In DNA, the CDR3 is TGTGCCAGCAGCACCCCGGAGCCTCATAAAGCAGATACGCAGTATTTT. Translation: CASSTPEPHKADTQYF.

V usage is TRBV19 and J usage is TRBJ1-4; D possibly corresponds to TRBD1 (5 bases). This CDR3 is 13 amino acids long. CDR1 is LNHDA and CDR2 is SQIVND in the germline V gene (reference sequence). The germline V and J ends were trimmed by 3 bases and 8 bases, with 10 bases remaining between them. The CDR3 loop is CASSIQGGEKLFF. DNA for the CDR3: TGTGCCAGTAGTATCCAGGGAGGGGAAAAACTGTTTTTT.

The chain joins TRBV11-2 to TRBJ1-1; perhaps TRBD1 as D (6 bases). The germline V gene has CDR1 SGHAT and CDR2 FQNNGV. Trimming left V 5 bases short and J 3 bases short, with 10 bases between. CDR3 length: 13 amino acids. The CDR3 loop reads CASSLTGYTEAFF. DNA of the CDR3: TGTGCCAGCAGCCTGACAGGCTACACTGAAGCTTTCTTT.

The chain joins TRBV12-3 or TRBV12-4 to TRBJ1-5; D may be TRBD1 (6 bases). V was clipped by 1 base and J by 5 bases, with 6 bases between them. CDR3 length equals 13 residues. CDR3 nucleotide sequence: TGTGCCAGCAGTTTAGGACAGGATCAGCCCCAGCATTTT. Translating gives CASSLGQDQPQHF.

J is TRBJ2-5 and V is TRBV10-2; perhaps TRBD1 as D (6 bases). The CDR3 loop spans 15 amino acids. Germline assignment: CDR1 WSHSY and CDR2 SAAADI. Trimming took 5 bases from V and 0 from J, leaving 13 bases between them. The chain's CDR3 is CASSSNREHQETQYF. The CDR3 nucleotides read TGCGCCAGCAGTAGTAACAGGGAGCACCAAGAGACCCAGTACTTC.

The chain combines TRBV4-3 with TRBJ2-1; 11 bases fit TRBD2. The V gene end was trimmed by 0 bases and the J gene end by 3 bases; junction bases not matched to a gene: 4. Germline CDR1 and CDR2: LGHNA and YSLEER. The CDR3 is 17 residues long. CDR3 sequence reads: CASSQDRGLADYNEQFF. The CDR3 DNA reads TGCGCCAGCAGCCAAGATCGGGGACTAGCGGACTACAATGAGCAGTTCTTC.

The chain couples TRBV27 to TRBJ2-7; 9 bases are a match to TRBD2. The junction had 0 bases not matched to a gene; V was cut back by 4 bases and J by 2 bases. Looked up from germline, CDR1 is MNHEY and CDR2 is SMNVEV (reference sequence). This CDR3 comprises 13 residues. CDR3 DNA: TGTGCCAGCAGTTGGACTAGCGCCTACGAGCAGTACTTC. This encodes CASSWTSAYEQYF.

This rearrangement joins TRBV4-3 to TRBJ1-4, with D unresolved. The V gene lost 4 bases and the J gene lost 8 bases, with 11 bases spanning the gap. CDR1 and CDR2 from the germline V gene are LGHNA and YSLEER. This CDR3 has 13 amino acids. CDR3 sequence: CASSLREAEKLFF. The CDR3, as DNA: TGCGCCAGCAGCCTACGGGAGGCCGAAAAACTGTTTTTT.

CDR3 loop: CAWSDQATGQAFF. Here the CDR3 DNA reads TGTGCCTGGAGTGACCAGGCCACAGGGCAAGCTTTCTTT. The chain joins TRBV30 to TRBJ1-1; D perhaps matches TRBD1 (6 bases). V lost 1 base, J lost 9 bases, and 15 bases lay in between. This CDR3 region has 13 residues. In germline, CDR1 is GTSNPN, CDR2 SVGIG (reference sequence).

V gene TRBV14 combines with J gene TRBJ1-6; D uncertain. Germline V gene data show CDR1 as SGHDN and CDR2 as FVKESK. The CDR3 runs to 13 residues. V lost 1 base and J 8 bases, leaving 6 bases between the germline ends. This CDR3 is CASSQVSHSPLHF. The CDR3, as DNA: TGTGCCAGCAGCCAAGTATCTCATTCACCCCTCCACTTT.

This rearrangement joins TRBV5-4 to TRBJ1-2; tentative D call: TRBD1 (5 bases). Germline V lookup: CDR1 SGHNT, CDR2 YYREEE (reference sequence). There are 14 residues in the CDR3. Deletions cut 3 bases from V and 8 bases from J, with 17 bases between. The CDR3 nucleotides are TGTGCCAGCAGCTCGTCCAGGGAAGTCGACGGCTACACCTTC. Translation gives CASSSSREVDGYTF.

This chain links TRBV6-5 with TRBJ1-5; D is unresolved. Trimming took off 2 bases at V and 4 bases at J, with 6 bases between the two ends. CDR3 length: 13 residues. Germline CDR1 MNHEY, CDR2 SVGAGI. CDR3 residues: CASSYQQNQPQHF. CDR3 in DNA: TGTGCCAGCAGTTACCAACAAAATCAGCCCCAGCATTTT.

The CDR3 coding sequence is TGTGCCAGCAGTCAGACACTGAACACCGGGGAGCTGTTTTTT. Amino acid sequence: CASSQTLNTGELFF. The chain is built from TRBV27 and TRBJ2-2; no firm D call. Trimming cost V 5 bases and J 1 base, with 8 bases left between them. The germline V gene encodes CDR1 MNHEY and CDR2 SMNVEV (reference sequence). The CDR3 consists of 14 residues.

The V gene is TRBV19, the J gene TRBJ2-7, with TRBD2 identical over 11 bases. Trimming removed 3 bases from V and 6 bases from J; junction bases left unmatched: 4. This CDR3 spans 14 amino acids. Looked up from germline, CDR1 is LNHDA and CDR2 is SQIVND (reference sequence). Here the CDR3 DNA reads TGTGCCAGTAGTATGACTAGCGGGACTTCCGAGCAGTACTTC. Its translation: CASSMTSGTSEQYF.

The chain links TRBV9 to TRBJ2-1; 15 nucleotides match TRBD2. The trim removed 0 bases at V and 7 bases at J, leaving 8 bases unmatched. This CDR3 region has 18 residues. Germline loops: CDR1 SGDLS, CDR2 YYNGEE. CDR3 sequence (DNA): TGTGCCAGCAGCGTAGCTCGGACTAGCGGGGGGGCTGGTAATGAGCAGTTCTTC. Amino acid sequence: CASSVARTSGGAGNEQFF. The variable domain in full, with the rest retrieved from reference TRBV9 and TRBJ2-1, is DSGVTQTPKHLITATGQRVTLRCSPRSGDLSVYWYQQSLDQGLQFLIQYYNGEERAKGNILERFSAQQFPDLHSELNLSSLELGDSALYFCASSVARTSGGAGNEQFFGPGTRLTVL.

Here the CDR3 DNA reads TGTGCCAGCAGCTTAGGGCAGGGGGGAAGTGGCTACACCTTC. Its translation: CASSLGQGGSGYTF. This rearrangement joins TRBV7-9 to TRBJ1-2, with 7 nucleotides matching TRBD1. Germline CDR1 is SEHNR and CDR2 is FQNEAQ (reference sequence). Unmatched junction bases numbered 6, after V lost 1 base and J lost 7 bases. This CDR3 is built from 14 residues.

This clone has just a few counts. This chain joins TRBV7-3 and TRBJ2-1, with 10 bases aligning to TRBD1. The CDR3 is made up of 14 amino acids. The V and J ends lost 5 bases and 9 bases, in that order; junction bases with no gene match: 7. Germline-derived CDR1 and CDR2 are SGHTA and FQGTGA. In nucleotides, the CDR3 is TGTGCCAGCAGCATGGGACAGGGGACACCTGAGCAGTTCTTC. Residues: CASSMGQGTPEQFF.

This clone was seen just once. V usage is TRBV6-5 and J usage is TRBJ1-5; TRBD1 aligns across 7 bases. J was trimmed by 2 bases and V by 4 bases; bases with no gene match: 8. Germline V gene lookup returns CDR1 MNHEY and CDR2 SVGAGI. The CDR3 length is 16 residues. The CDR3 nucleotides are TGTGCCAGCAGTTTTCAGGGGGAATCGGGCAATCAGCCCCAGCATTTT. Encoded protein: CASSFQGESGNQPQHF.

A few counts support this clone. The chain joins TRBV6-5 to TRBJ2-7, with a tentative D call TRBD2 (5 bases). This CDR3 spans 15 amino acids. The V gene lost 0 bases and the J gene lost 5 bases, with 14 bases spanning the gap. Germline-derived CDR1 and CDR2 are MNHEY and SVGAGI. The CDR3 region is CASSYSRERADEQYF. The CDR3 DNA is TGTGCCAGCAGTTACTCGAGGGAGAGGGCCGACGAGCAGTACTTC.